This T cell receptor beta chain was captured in a study of cytomegalovirus exposure and HLA in healthy donors. Produced via immunoSEQ multiplex PCR; TCRdb's table is partial and in-frame only. Seen here are roughly 190,000 clones, about 82% observed once, and the top ten hold more than 1.1%. Germline lookup yields CDR1 MDHEN and CDR2 SYDVKM. This CDR3 comprises 16 residues. Germline trimming cut 5 bases from V and 4 bases from J; bases unmatched to any gene: 11. V gene TRBV28 combines with J gene TRBJ2-3, with TRBD2 matching 8 bases. The TCR originated in a woman aged 18-35 years in good health and CMV-seronegative. Sequencing input: PBMCs. DNA for the CDR3: TGTGCCAGCAGTCGTCCTAGCGGGCGGAGGCCAGATACGCAGTATTTT. Translation: CASSRPSGRRPDTQYF.